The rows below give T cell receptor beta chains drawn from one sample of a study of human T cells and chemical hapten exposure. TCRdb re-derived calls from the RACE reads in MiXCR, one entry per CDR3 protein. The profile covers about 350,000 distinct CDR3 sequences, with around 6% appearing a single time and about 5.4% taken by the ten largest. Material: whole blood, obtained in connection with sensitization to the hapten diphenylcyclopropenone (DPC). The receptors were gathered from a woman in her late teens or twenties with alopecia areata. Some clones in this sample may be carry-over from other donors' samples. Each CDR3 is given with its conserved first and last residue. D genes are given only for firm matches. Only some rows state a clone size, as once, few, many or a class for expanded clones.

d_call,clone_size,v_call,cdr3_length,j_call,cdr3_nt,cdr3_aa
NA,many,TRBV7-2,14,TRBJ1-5,TGTGCCAGCAGCCCTACTAATCGAAATCAGCCCCAGCATTTT,CASSPTNRNQPQHF
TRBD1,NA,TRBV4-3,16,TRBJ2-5,TGCGCCAGCAGCCAACTTACCGACAGGGGCCAAGAGACCCAGTACTTC,CASSQLTDRGQETQYF
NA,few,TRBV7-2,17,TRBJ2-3,TGTGCCTCAGGGCCCCTCTCCTGGCGGGGGCACGGAGATACGCAGTATTTT,CASGPLSWRGHGDTQYF
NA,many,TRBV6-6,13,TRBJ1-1,TGTGCCAGCAGTGCGGACCCTGACACTGAAGCTTTCTTT,CASSADPDTEAFF
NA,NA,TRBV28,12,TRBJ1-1,TGTGCCAGCAGTTTTACAGGGAGTGTGACTTTCTTT,CASSFTGSVTFF
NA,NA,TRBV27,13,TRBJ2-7,TGTGCCAGCAGTTTTGGGCGGGGATACGAGCAGTACTTC,CASSFGRGYEQYF
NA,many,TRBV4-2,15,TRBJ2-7,TGTGCCAGCACCCCGAACCGCCAGCGGGCTTACGAGCAGTACTTC,CASTPNRQRAYEQYF
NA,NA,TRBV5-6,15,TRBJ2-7,TGTGCCAGCAGCTTGAACCCGACAGTCTCCTACGAGCAGTACTTC,CASSLNPTVSYEQYF
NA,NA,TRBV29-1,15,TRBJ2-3,TGCAGCGTTGAAGATCCAGGGGGGAGAAGAGATACGCAGTATTTT,CSVEDPGGRRDTQYF
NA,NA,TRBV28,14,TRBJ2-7,TGTGCCAGTACCTTGGAAGGGGGGGAGTACGAGCAGTACTTC,CASTLEGGEYEQYF
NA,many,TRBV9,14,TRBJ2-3,TGTGCCAGCAGCGTAGATCACAACACAGATACGCAGTATTTT,CASSVDHNTDTQYF